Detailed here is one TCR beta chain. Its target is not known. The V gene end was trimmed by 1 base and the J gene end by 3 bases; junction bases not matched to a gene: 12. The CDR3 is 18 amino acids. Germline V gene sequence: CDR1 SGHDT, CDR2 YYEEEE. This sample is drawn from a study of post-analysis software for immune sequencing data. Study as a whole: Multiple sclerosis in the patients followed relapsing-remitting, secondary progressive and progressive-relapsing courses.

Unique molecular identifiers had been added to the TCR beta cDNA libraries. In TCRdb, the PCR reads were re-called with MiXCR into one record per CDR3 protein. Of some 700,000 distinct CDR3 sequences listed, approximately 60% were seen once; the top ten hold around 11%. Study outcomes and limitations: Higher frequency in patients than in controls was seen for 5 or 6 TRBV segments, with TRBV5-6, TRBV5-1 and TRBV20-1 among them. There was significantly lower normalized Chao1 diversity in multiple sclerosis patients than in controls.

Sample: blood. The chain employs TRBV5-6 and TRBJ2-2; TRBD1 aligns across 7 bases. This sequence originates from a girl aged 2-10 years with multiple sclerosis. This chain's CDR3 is CASSLLQQGIGDTGELFF. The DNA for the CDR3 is TGTGCCAGCAGCTTGCTTCAACAGGGGATCGGGGACACCGGGGAGCTGTTTTTT.